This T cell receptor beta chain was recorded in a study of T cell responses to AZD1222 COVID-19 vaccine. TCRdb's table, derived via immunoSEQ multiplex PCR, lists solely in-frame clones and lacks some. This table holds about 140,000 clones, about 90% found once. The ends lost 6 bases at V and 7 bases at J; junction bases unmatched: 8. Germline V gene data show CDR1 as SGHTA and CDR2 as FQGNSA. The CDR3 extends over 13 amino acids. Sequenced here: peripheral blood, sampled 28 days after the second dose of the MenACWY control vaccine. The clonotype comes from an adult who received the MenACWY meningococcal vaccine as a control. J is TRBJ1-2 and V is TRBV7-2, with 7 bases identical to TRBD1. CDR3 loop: CASSYRDSSGYTF. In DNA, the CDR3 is TGTGCCAGCAGTTACCGGGACAGCTCTGGCTACACCTTC.